This T cell receptor beta chain is from a study of shared T cell receptors in the human thymus. Profiled with immunoSEQ multiplex PCR; TCRdb holds only in-frame clones, not every one. The repertoire holds hundreds of thousands of clones, with about 80% as singletons. CDR3 length: 14 amino acids. CDR1 is MNHNS, CDR2 SASEGT, per germline. V trimming: 7 bases; J trimming: 3 bases; junction bases outside the gene matches: 8. The sample also formed part of further work on human thymus T cells.

Sequencing was carried out using thymocytes. The TCR sequence derives from a boy under two years old with a congenital heart defect. V gene TRBV6-1 combines with J gene TRBJ1-2; 7 bases are a match to TRBD1. The CDR3 here is CASTRNQGDYGYTF. CDR3 nucleotide sequence: TGTGCCAGCACTCGAAACCAGGGGGACTATGGCTACACCTTC.